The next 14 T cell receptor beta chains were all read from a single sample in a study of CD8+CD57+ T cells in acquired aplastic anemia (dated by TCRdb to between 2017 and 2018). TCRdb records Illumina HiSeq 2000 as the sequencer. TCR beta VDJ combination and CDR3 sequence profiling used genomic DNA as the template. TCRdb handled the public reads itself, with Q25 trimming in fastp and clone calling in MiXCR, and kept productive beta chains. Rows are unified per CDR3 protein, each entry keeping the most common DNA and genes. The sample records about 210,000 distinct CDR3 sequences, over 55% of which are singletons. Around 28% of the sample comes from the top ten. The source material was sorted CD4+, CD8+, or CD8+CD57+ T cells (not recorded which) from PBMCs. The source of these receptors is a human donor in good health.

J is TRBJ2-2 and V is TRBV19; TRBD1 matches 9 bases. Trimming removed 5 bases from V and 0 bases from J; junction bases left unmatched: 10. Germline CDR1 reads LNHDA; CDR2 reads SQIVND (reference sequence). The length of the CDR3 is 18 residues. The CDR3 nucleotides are TGTGCCAGTAGTTCGGCGGACAGGGGTACTACGAACACCGGGGAGCTGTTTTTT. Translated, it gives CASSSADRGTTNTGELFF. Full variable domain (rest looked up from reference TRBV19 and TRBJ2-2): DGGITQSPKYLFRKEGQNVTLSCEQNLNHDAMYWYRQDPGQGLRLIYYSQIVNDFQKGDIAEGYSVSREKKESFPLTVTSAQKNPTAFYLCASSSADRGTTNTGELFFGEGSRLTVL.

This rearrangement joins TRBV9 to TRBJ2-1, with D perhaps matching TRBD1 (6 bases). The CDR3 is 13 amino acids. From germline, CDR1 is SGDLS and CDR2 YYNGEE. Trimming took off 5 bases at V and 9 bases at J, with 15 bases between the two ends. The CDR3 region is CASSADSLGEQFF. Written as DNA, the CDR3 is TGTGCCAGCAGTGCGGACAGTCTCGGTGAGCAGTTCTTC.

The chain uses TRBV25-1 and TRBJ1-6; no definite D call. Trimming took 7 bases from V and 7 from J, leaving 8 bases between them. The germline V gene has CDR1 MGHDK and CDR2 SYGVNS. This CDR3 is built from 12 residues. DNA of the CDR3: TGTGCCAGCACAGTCCTAAATTCACCCCTCCACTTT. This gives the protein CASTVLNSPLHF. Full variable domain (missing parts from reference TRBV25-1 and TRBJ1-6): EADIYQTPRYLVIGTGKKITLECSQTMGHDKMYWYQQDPGMELHLIHYSYGVNSTEKGDLSSESTVSRIRTEHFPLTLESARPSHTSQYLCASTVLNSPLHFGNGTRLTVT.

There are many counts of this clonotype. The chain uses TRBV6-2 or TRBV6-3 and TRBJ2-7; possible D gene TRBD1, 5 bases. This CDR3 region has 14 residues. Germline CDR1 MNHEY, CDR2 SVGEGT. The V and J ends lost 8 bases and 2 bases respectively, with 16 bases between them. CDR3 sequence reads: CASSRAYDTYEQYF. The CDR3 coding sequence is TGTGCCAGCTCCAGGGCGTACGACACCTACGAGCAGTACTTC.

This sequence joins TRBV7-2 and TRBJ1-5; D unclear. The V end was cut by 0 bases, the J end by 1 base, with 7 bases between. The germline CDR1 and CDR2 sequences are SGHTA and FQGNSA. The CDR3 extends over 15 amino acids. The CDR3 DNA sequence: TGTGCCAGCAGCTTAGCAGGGCAGAGCAATCAGCCCCAGCATTTT. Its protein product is CASSLAGQSNQPQHF.

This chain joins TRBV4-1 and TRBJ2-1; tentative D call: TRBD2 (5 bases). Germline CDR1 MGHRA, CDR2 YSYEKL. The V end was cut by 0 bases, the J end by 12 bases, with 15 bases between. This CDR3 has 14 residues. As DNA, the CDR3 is TGCGCCAGCAGCCAAGATAAATGGCTAGCACCGCAGTTCTTC. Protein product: CASSQDKWLAPQFF.

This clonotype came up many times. CDR3 nucleotides: TGCAGTGCTAGTCACTCCCCCATTTGGGGCCGGGGCTCCTACGAGCAGTACTTC. Amino acid sequence: CSASHSPIWGRGSYEQYF. This rearrangement joins TRBV20-1 to TRBJ2-7; perhaps D is TRBD1 or TRBD2 (5 bases each). V was trimmed by 3 bases and J by 0 bases, leaving 24 bases between them. There are 18 residues in the CDR3. Germline V gene data show CDR1 as DFQATT and CDR2 as SNEGSKA (reference sequence).

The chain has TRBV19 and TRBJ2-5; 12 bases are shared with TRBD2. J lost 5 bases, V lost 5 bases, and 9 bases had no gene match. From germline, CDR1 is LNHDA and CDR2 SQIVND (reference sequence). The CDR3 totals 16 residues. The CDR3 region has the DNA TGTGCCAGTAGTCCTGGACTAGCGGGAAGACGGGAGACCCAGTACTTC. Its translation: CASSPGLAGRRETQYF.

The CDR3 protein is CASSLGLAGDTDTQYF. In nucleotides, the CDR3 is TGTGCCAGCAGCCTGGGACTAGCGGGGGACACAGATACGCAGTATTTT. The J gene is TRBJ2-3, the V gene TRBV7-2; 14 bases line up with TRBD2. The CDR3 sequence is 16 residues long. Germline values: CDR1 SGHTA, CDR2 FQGNSA. J lost 2 bases, V lost 5 bases, and 3 bases had no gene match. The full variable domain, with the rest looked up from reference TRBV7-2 and TRBJ2-3, is GAGVSQSPSNKVTEKGKDVELRCDPISGHTALYWYRQSLGQGLEFLIYFQGNSAPDKSGLPSDRFSAERTGGSVSTLTIQRTQQEDSAVYLCASSLGLAGDTDTQYFGPGTRLTVL.

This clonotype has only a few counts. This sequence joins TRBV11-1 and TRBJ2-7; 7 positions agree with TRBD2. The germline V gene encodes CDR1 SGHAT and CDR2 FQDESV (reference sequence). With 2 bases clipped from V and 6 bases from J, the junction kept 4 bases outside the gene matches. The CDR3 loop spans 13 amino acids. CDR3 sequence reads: CASSLWAGVEQYF. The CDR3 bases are TGTGCCAGCAGCTTATGGGCGGGAGTCGAGCAGTACTTC.

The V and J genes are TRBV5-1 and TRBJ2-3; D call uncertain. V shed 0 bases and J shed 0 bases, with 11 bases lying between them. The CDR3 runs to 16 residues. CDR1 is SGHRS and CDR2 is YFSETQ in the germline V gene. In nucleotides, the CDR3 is TGCGCCAGCAGCTTGGGTGACGCCTCTAGCACAGATACGCAGTATTTT. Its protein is CASSLGDASSTDTQYF.

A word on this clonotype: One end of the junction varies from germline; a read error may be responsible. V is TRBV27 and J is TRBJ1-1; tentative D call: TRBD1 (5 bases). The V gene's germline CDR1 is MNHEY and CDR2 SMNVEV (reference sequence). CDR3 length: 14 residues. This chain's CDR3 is CATSIIGGGTEAFF. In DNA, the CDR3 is TGTGCCACTTCCATTATTGGGGGGGGAACTGAGGCTTTCTTT.

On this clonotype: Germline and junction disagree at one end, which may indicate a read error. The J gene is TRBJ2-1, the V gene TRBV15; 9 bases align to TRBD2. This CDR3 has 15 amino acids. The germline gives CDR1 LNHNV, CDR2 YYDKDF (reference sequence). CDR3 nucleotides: TGCGCCAGCGGAAGGGCGGGAGGGCCTCTCAATGAGCAGTTCTTC. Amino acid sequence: CASGRAGGPLNEQFF. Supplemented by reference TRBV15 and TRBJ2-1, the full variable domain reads DAMVIQNPRYQVTQFGKPVTLSCSQTLNHNVMYWYQQKSSQAPKLLFHYYDKDFNNEADTPDNFQSRRPNTSFCFLDIRSPGLGDTAMYLCASGRAGGPLNEQFFGPGTRLTVL.

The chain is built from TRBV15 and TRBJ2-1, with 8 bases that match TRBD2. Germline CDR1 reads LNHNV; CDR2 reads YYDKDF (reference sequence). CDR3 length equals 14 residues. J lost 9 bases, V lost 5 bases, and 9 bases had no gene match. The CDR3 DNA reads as TGTGCCACCAGCGAGACTAGCGAGGGGTTTGAGCAGTTCTTC. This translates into CATSETSEGFEQFF.